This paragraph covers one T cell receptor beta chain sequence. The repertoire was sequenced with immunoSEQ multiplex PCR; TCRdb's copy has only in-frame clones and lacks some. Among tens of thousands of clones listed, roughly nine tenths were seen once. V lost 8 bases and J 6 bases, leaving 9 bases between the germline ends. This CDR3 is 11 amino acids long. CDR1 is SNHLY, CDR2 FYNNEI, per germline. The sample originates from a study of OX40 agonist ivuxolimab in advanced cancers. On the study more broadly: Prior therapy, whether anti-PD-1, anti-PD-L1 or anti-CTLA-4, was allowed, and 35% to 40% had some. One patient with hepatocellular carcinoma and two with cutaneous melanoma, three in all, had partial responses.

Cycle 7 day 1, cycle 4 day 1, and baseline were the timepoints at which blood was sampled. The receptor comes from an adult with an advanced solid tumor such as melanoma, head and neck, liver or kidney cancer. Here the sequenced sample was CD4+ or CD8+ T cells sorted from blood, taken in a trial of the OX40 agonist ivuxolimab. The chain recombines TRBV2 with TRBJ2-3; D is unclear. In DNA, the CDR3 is TGTGCCAGCGGGCAATGGGATACGCAGTATTTT. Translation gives CASGQWDTQYF. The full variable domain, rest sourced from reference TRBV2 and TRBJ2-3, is EPEVTQTPSHQVTQMGQEVILRCVPISNHLYFYWYRQILGQKVEFLVSFYNNEISEKSEIFDDQFSVERPDGSNFTLKIRSTKLEDSAMYFCASGQWDTQYFGPGTRLTVL.